This T cell receptor (beta chain) was profiled in a study of Ad26.COV2.S vaccination and SARS-CoV-2 variants. Study as a whole: Ad26.COV2.S given intramuscularly, once or twice 56 days apart. Study-level points and caveats: From the TCR breadth and depth analyses, total T cell responses may have been underestimated.

Assay: immunoSEQ multiplex PCR; the TCRdb copy retains only in-frame clones and omits some. The sample holds 300,000 to 400,000 clones; about 88% are singletons and the top ten take around 5.8%. The count of this clone is one. As yet, its antigen is unknown. The trim removed 4 bases at V and 5 bases at J, leaving 8 bases unmatched. This CDR3 region has 14 residues. Germline values: CDR1 SGHRS, CDR2 YFSETQ. As to treatment: about 20 received Ad26.COV2.S at low or high dose, single or two shots; 5 received placebo; per-sample allocation not given. Day 63 after the first vaccine or placebo injection was the time point for sampling.

The sequences come from peripheral blood, collected in a trial of Ad26.COV2.S vaccine versus placebo. This chain connects TRBV5-1 to TRBJ1-1; 7 positions match TRBD1. The sequence was obtained from a person aged 18-60 years who received the Ad26.COV2.S COVID-19 vaccine or a placebo. CDR3 in amino acids: CASSDRTGGTEAFF. The DNA of the CDR3 is TGCGCCAGCAGCGATCGGACAGGTGGGACTGAAGCTTTCTTT.